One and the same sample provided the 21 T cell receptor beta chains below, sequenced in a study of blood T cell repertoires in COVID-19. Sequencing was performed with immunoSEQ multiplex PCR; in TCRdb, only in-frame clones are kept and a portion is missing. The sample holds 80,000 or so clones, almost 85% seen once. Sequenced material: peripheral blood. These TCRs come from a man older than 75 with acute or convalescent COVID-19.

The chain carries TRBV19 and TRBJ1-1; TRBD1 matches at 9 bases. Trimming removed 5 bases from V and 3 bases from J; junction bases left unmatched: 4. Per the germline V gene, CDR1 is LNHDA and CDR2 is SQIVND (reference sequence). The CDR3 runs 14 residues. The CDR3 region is CASSVDRGDTEAFF. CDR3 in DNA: TGTGCCAGTAGTGTTGACAGGGGGGACACTGAAGCTTTCTTT.

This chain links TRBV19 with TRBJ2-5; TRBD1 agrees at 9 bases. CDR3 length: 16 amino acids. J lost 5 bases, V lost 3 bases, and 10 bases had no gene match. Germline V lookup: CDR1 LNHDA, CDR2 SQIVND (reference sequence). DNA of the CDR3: TGTGCCAGTAGTATCGTAACAGGGGGCGCGATGGAGACCCAGTACTTC. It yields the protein CASSIVTGGAMETQYF.

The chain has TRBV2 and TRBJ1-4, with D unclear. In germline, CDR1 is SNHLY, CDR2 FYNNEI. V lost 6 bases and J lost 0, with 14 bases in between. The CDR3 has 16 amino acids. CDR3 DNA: TGTGCCAGCAGGAGCGGAAAGGGAGCAACTAATGAAAAACTGTTTTTT. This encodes CASRSGKGATNEKLFF. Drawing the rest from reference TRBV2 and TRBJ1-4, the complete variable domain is EPEVTQTPSHQVTQMGQEVILRCVPISNHLYFYWYRQILGQKVEFLVSFYNNEISEKSEIFDDQFSVERPDGSNFTLKIRSTKLEDSAMYFCASRSGKGATNEKLFFGSGTQLSVL.

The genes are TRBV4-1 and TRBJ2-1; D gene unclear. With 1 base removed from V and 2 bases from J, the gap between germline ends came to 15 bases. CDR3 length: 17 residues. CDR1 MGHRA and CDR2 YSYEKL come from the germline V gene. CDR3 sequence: CASSQAALSQTYNEQFF. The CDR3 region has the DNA TGCGCCAGCAGCCAAGCCGCCCTCTCCCAGACCTACAATGAGCAGTTCTTC.

The CDR3 coding sequence is TGTGCCAGCAGCAAACCCCGGGATCTGGATTCACCCCTCCACTTT. It translates to CASSKPRDLDSPLHF. The rearrangement joins TRBV7-9 to TRBJ1-6; D is unresolved. The V end was cut by 5 bases, the J end by 8 bases, with 16 bases between. Germline assignment: CDR1 SEHNR and CDR2 FQNEAQ (reference sequence). This CDR3 comprises 15 residues.

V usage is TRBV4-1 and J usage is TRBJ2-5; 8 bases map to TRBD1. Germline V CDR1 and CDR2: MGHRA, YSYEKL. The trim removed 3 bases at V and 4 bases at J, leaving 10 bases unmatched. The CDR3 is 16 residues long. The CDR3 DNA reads TGCGCCAGCAGCCAGATCCGATCCGGGACAGGAGAGACCCAGTACTTC. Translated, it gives CASSQIRSGTGETQYF.

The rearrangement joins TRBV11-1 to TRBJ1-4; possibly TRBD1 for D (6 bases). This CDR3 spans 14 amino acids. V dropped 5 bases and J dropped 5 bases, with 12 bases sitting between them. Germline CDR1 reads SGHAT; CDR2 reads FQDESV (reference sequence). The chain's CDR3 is CASSPQGRNEKLFF. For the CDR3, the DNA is TGTGCCAGCAGCCCACAGGGCCGAAATGAAAAACTGTTTTTT.

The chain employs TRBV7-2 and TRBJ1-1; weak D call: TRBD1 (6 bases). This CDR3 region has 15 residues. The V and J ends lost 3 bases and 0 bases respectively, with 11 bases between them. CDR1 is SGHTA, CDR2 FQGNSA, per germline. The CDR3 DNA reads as TGTGCCAGCAGCTTGGACAGCCTAATGAACACTGAAGCTTTCTTT. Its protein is CASSLDSLMNTEAFF.

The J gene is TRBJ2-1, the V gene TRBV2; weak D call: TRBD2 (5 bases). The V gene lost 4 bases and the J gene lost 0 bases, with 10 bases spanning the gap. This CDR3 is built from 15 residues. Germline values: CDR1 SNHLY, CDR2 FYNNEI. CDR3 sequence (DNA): TGTGCCAGCAGTGTAGCCGGGGACTCCTACAATGAGCAGTTCTTC. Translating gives CASSVAGDSYNEQFF.

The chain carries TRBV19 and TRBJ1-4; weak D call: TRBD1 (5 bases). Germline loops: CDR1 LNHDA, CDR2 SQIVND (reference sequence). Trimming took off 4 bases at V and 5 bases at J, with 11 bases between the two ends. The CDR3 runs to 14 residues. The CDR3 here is CASSRRGSNEKLFF. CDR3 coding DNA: TGTGCCAGTAGTAGGCGGGGCAGCAATGAAAAACTGTTTTTT.

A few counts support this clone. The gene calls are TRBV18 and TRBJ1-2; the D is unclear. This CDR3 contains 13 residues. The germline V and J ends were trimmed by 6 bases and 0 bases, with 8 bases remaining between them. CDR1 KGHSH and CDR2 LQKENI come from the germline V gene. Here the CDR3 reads CASSRIPNYGYTF. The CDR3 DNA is TGTGCCAGCTCCAGGATCCCTAACTATGGCTACACCTTC.

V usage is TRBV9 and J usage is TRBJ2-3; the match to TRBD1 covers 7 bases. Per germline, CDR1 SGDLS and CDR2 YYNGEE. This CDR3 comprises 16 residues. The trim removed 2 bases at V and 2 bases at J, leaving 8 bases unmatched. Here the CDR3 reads CASSVRSGQNTDTQYF. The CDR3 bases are TGTGCCAGCAGCGTGAGGTCGGGACAGAACACAGATACGCAGTATTTT.

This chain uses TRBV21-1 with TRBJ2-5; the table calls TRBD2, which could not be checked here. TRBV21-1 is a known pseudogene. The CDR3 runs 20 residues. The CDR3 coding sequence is TGTGCCAGCAGCTCCTCGACGGCTAGCGGGGGGCCCCGATTCCAAGAGACCCAGTACTTC. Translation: CASSSSTASGGPRFQETQYF.

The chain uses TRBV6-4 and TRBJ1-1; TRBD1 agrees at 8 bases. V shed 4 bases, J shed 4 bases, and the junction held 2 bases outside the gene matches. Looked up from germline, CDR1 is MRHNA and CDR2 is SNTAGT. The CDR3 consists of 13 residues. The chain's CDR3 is CASSAGTGTEAFF. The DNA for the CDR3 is TGTGCCAGCAGTGCCGGGACAGGCACTGAAGCTTTCTTT.

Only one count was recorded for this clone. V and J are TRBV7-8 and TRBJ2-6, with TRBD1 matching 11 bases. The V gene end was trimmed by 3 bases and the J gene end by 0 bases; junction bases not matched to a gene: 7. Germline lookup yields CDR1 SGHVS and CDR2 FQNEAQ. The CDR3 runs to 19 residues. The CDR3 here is CASSLGQGGHNSGANVLTF. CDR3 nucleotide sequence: TGTGCCAGCAGCTTGGGACAGGGGGGTCATAACTCTGGGGCCAACGTCCTGACTTTC.

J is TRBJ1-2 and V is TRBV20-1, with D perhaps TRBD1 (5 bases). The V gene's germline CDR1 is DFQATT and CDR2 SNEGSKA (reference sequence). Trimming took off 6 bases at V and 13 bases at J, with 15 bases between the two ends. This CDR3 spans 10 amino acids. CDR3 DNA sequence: TGCAGTGCCGAACAAGCGGGGGGCACCTTC. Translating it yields CSAEQAGGTF.

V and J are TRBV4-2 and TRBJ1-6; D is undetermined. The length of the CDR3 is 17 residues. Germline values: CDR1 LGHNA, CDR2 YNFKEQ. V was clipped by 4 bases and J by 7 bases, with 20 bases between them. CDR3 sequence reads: CASSRRRTGNGNSPLHF. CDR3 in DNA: TGTGCCAGCAGCCGAAGGAGGACGGGGAATGGGAATTCACCCCTCCACTTT.

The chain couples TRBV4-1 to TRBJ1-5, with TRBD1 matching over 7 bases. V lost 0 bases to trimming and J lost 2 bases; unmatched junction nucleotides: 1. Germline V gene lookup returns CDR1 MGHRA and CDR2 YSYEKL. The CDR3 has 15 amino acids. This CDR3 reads CASSQEQGRNQPQHF. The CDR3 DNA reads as TGCGCCAGCAGCCAAGAACAGGGGCGCAATCAGCCCCAGCATTTT.

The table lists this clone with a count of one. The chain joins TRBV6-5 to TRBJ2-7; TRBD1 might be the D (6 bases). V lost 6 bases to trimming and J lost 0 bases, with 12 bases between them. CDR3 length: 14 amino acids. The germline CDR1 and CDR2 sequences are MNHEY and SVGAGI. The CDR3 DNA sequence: TGTGCCAGCAGCCGAACAGGGACCTCCTACGAGCAGTACTTC. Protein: CASSRTGTSYEQYF.

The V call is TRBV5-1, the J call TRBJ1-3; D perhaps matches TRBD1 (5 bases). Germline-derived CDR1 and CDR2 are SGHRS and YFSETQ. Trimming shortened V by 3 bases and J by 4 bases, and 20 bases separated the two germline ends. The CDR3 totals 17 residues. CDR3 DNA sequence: TGCGCCAGCAGCTCGTTCCCCGGGGGGACGGGAGGAAACACCATATATTTT. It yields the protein CASSSFPGGTGGNTIYF.

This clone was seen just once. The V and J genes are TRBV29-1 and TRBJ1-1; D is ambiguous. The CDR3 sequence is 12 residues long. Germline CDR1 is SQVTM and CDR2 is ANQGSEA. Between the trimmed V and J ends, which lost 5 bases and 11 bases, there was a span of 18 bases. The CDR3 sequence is CSVIGPQEEAFF. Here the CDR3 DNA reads TGCAGCGTTATTGGGCCCCAAGAAGAGGCTTTCTTT.